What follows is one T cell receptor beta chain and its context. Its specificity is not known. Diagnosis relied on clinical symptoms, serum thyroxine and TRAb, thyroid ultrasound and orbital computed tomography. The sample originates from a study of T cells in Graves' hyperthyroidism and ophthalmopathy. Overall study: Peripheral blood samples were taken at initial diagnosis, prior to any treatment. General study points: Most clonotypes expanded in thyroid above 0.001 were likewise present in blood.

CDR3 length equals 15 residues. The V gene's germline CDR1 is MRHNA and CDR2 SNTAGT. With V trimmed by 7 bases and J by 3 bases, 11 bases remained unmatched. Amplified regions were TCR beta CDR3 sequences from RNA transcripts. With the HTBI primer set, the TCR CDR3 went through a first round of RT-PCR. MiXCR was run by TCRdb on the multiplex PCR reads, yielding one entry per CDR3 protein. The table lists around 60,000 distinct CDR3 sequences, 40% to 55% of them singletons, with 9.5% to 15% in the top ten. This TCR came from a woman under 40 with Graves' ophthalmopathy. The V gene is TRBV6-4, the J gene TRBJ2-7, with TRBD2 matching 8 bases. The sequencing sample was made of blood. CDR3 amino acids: CASTGQRTSIYEQYF. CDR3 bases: TGTGCCAGCACAGGACAGCGGACTAGCATCTACGAGCAGTACTTC.